One sample yielded the 10 T cell receptor beta chains listed below, sequenced in a study of blood T cell repertoires in COVID-19. Assay: immunoSEQ multiplex PCR; the TCRdb copy retains only in-frame clones and omits some. Seen here are approximately 230,000 clones, 87% observed once, and the top ten hold roughly 3%. The sample taken for sequencing was peripheral blood. These receptors were obtained from a man between 18 and 29 years old with active or convalescent COVID-19.

The chain is built from TRBV10-2 and TRBJ1-5; no firm D call. Germline values: CDR1 WSHSY, CDR2 SAAADI. The CDR3 length is 13 residues. The ends were cut back, 3 bases at V and 3 bases at J, with 6 bases in the middle. The CDR3 loop reads CASSDQNNQPQHF. CDR3 nucleotides: TGCGCCAGCAGTGATCAGAACAATCAGCCCCAGCATTTT.

V is TRBV6-5 and J is TRBJ2-5, with D maybe TRBD2 (6 bases). The CDR3 extends over 14 amino acids. The V end was cut by 5 bases, the J end by 3 bases, with 13 bases between. The germline CDR1 and CDR2 sequences are MNHEY and SVGAGI. The CDR3 DNA follows: TGTGCCAGCAGTCGCCGGGACTTAAAAGAGACCCAGTACTTC. Encoded protein: CASSRRDLKETQYF.

This clone was picked up one time. This CDR3 reads CASAGGTGGLTANYGYTF. CDR3 nucleotide sequence: TGTGCCAGCGCGGGAGGGACAGGGGGGCTTACCGCTAACTATGGCTACACCTTC. The chain is built from TRBV5-6 and TRBJ1-2, with 11 bases identical to TRBD1. After removal of 7 bases from V and 0 bases from J, the junction contained 14 bases not matched to a gene. Germline V gives CDR1 SGHDT, CDR2 YYEEEE. This CDR3 contains 18 residues. The variable domain in full, completed from reference TRBV5-6 and TRBJ1-2, reads DAGVTQSPTHLIKTRGQQVTLRCSPKSGHDTVSWYQQALGQGPQFIFQYYEEEERQRGNFPDRFSGHQFPNYSSELNVNALLLGDSALYLCASAGGTGGLTANYGYTFGSGTRLTVV.

DNA for the CDR3: TGCGCCAGCAGCTTCCGATTATTTGCAGGGGACTCCTACAATGAGCAGTTCTTC. This encodes CASSFRLFAGDSYNEQFF. The rearrangement uses TRBV5-1 and TRBJ2-1; D is perhaps TRBD1 (6 bases). The CDR3 is 18 residues long. CDR1 is SGHRS, CDR2 YFSETQ, per germline. V was pared by 2 bases and J by 0 bases, with 18 bases between.

This chain links TRBV4-3 with TRBJ1-2; D unclear. Per germline, CDR1 LGHNA and CDR2 YSLEER. Trimming removed 1 base at V and 3 bases at J, with 12 bases between. The CDR3 loop spans 15 amino acids. CDR3 nucleotide sequence: TGCGCCAGCAGCCAAGCTAGACGGACTTACTATGGCTACACCTTC. As protein: CASSQARRTYYGYTF.

J is TRBJ1-3 and V is TRBV10-3, with a tentative D call TRBD1 (6 bases). The CDR3 totals 13 residues. Trimming cost V 10 bases and J 4 bases, with 14 bases left between them. Germline loops: CDR1 ENHRY, CDR2 SYGVKD. CDR3 residues: CATTGFSGNTIYF. The CDR3 DNA reads TGTGCCACAACAGGGTTCTCAGGAAACACCATATATTTT.

Of note for this clone: The same CDR3 is also encoded by other DNA sequences in this sample. The chain is built from TRBV5-4 and TRBJ1-1, with 8 bases fitting TRBD1. V was pared by 0 bases and J by 0 bases, with 1 base of the junction left unmatched. The CDR3 sequence is 15 residues long. Germline lookup yields CDR1 SGHNT and CDR2 YYREEE (reference sequence). For the CDR3, the DNA is TGTGCCAGCAGCTTGGCAGGGGGCATGAACACTGAAGCTTTCTTT. This encodes CASSLAGGMNTEAFF.

The chain uses TRBV5-5 and TRBJ2-5, with TRBD1 identical over 8 bases. Per the germline V gene, CDR1 is SGHKS and CDR2 is YYEKEE (reference sequence). CDR3 length: 13 amino acids. The ends lost 4 bases at V and 4 bases at J; junction bases unmatched: 3. The CDR3 nucleotides are TGTGCCAGCAGCCTGGGACAGGCAGAGACCCAGTACTTC. Translated, it gives CASSLGQAETQYF.

The chain links TRBV7-9 to TRBJ1-6; tentatively, D is TRBD1 (5 bases). The V gene lost 5 bases and the J gene lost 4 bases, with 15 bases spanning the gap. Germline V CDR1 and CDR2: SEHNR, FQNEAQ (reference sequence). CDR3 length equals 16 residues. CDR3 in amino acids: CASSPARGIYNSPLHF. The DNA for the CDR3 is TGTGCCAGCAGCCCCGCACGGGGGATATATAATTCACCCCTCCACTTT.

The J gene is TRBJ1-1, the V gene TRBV15; 7 bases are shared with TRBD1. Germline CDR1 reads LNHNV; CDR2 reads YYDKDF (reference sequence). The junction had 11 bases not matched to a gene; V was cut back by 5 bases and J by 11 bases. This CDR3 spans 13 amino acids. The CDR3 region is CATSPRQGPWAFF. CDR3 nucleotides: TGTGCCACCAGCCCCAGACAGGGACCCTGGGCTTTCTTT.